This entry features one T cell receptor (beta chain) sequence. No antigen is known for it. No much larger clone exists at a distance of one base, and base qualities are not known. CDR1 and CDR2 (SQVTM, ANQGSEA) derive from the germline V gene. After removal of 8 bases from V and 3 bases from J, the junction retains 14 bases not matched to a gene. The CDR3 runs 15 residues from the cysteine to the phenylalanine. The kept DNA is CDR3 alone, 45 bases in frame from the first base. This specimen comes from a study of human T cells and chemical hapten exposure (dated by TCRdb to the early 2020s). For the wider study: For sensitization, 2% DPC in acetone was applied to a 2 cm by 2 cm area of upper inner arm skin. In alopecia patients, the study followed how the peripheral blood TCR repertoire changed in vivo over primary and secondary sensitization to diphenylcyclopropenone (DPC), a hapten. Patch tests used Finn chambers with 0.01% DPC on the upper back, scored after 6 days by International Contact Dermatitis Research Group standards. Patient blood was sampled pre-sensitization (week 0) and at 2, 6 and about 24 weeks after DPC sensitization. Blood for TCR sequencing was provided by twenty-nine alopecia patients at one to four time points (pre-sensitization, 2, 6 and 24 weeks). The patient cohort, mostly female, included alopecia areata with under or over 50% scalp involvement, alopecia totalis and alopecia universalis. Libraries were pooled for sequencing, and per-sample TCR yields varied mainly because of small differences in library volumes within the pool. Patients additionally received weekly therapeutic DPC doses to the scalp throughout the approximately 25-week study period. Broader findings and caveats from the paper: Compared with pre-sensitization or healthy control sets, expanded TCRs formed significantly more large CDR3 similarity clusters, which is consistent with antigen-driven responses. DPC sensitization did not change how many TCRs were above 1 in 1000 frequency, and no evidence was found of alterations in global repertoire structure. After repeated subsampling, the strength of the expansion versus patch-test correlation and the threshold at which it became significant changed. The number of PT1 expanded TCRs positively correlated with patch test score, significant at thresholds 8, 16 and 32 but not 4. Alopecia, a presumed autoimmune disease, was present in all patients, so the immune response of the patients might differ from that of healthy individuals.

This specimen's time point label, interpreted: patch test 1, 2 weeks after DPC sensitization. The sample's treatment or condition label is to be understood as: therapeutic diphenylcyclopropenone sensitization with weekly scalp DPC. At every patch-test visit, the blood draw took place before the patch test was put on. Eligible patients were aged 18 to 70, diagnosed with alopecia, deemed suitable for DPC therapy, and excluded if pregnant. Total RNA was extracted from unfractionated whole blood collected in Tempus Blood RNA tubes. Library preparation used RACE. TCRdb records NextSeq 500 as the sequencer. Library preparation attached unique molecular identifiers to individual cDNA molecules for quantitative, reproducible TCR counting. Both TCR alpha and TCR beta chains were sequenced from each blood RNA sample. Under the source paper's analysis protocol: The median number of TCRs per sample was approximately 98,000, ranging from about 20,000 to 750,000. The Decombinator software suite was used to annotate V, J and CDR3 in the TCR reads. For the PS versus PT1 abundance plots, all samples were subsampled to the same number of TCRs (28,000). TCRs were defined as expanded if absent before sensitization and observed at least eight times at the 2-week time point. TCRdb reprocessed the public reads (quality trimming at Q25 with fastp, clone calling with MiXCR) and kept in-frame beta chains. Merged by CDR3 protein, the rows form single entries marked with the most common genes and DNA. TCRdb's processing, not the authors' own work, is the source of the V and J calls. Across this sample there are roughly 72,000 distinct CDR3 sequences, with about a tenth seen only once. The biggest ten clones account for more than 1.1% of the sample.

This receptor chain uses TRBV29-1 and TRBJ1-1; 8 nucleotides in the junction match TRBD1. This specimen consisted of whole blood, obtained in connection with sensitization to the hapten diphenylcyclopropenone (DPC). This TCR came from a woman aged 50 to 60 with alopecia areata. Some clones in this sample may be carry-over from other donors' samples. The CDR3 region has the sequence CSHRQGLSLDTEAFF. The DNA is TGCAGCCATAGACAGGGGCTCTCTTTGGACACTGAAGCTTTCTTT.